This TCR beta chain appears in the sequencing data of a study of PD-1 blockade in classical Hodgkin lymphoma. Study-level information: Intravenous delivery of nivolumab at 3 mg/kg to patients occurred every 2 weeks. Study-wide points: The study reported lower baseline TCR diversity in newly diagnosed patients than in healthy donors. The CD4+ diversity rise by C4D1 was clearest in complete responders. Undefined causes, possibly disease activity or prior therapy, underlie the repertoire differences.

Some clones are missing from TCRdb's copy, which holds only in-frame ones; the method was immunoSEQ multiplex PCR. Here the sample spans just under 45,000 clones, roughly 70% being singletons. As for this clone: Its antigen remains unknown.

Time point specified: cycle 4 day 1 (C4D1), after more than five weeks of nivolumab. Each patient experienced a relapse that followed autologous stem cell transplantation, and brentuximab vedotin exposure varied. The CDR3 runs 15 residues. Germline V gene sequence: CDR1 SQVTM, CDR2 ANQGSEA. Trimming pared 5 bases from V and 2 bases from J, leaving 18 bases between. The gene calls are TRBV29-1 and TRBJ2-5; no firm D call. This receptor was obtained from a human donor with classical Hodgkin lymphoma. This specimen consisted of peripheral blood mononuclear cells (PBMCs), obtained before the fourth cycle of nivolumab. The CDR3 loop reads CSVPNWQVDQETQYF. CDR3 nucleotides: TGCAGCGTTCCCAATTGGCAGGTCGATCAAGAGACCCAGTACTTC.